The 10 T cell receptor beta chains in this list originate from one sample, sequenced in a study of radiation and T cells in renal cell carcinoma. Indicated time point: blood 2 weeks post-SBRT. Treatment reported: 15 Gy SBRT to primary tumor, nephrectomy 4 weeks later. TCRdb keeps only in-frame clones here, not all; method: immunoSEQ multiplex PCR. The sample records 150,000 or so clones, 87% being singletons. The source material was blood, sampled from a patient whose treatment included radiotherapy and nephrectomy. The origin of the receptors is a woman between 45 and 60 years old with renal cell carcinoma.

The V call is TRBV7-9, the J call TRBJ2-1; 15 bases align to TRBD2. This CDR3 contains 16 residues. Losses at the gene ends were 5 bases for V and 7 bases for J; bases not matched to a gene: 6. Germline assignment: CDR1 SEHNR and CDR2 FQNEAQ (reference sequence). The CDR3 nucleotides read TGTGCCAGCAGCCCGGGACTAGCGGGGGGCAGGAATGAGCAGTTCTTC. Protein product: CASSPGLAGGRNEQFF.

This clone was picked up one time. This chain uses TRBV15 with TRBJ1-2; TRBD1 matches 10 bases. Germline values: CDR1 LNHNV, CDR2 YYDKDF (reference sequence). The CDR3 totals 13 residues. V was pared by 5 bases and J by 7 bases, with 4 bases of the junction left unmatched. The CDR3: CATSFGQGGGYTF. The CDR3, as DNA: TGTGCCACCAGCTTCGGACAGGGGGGTGGCTACACCTTC.

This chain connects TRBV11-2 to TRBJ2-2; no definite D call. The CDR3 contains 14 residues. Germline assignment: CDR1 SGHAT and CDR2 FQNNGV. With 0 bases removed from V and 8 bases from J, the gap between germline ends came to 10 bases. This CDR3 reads CASSLDRAAGELFF. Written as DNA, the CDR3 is TGTGCCAGCAGCTTAGACCGGGCCGCGGGGGAGCTGTTTTTT.

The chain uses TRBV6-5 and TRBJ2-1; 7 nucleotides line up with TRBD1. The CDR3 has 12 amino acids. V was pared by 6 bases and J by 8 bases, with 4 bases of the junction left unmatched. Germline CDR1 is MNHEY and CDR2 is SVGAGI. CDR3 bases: TGTGCCAGCAGGACAGGGTGGGATGAGCAGTTCTTC. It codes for CASRTGWDEQFF.

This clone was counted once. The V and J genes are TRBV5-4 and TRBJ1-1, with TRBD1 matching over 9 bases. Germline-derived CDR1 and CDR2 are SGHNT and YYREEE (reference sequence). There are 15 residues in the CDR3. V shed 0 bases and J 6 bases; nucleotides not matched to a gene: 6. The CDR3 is CASSLGDRVAPEAFF. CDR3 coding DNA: TGTGCCAGCAGCTTGGGGGACAGGGTTGCGCCTGAAGCTTTCTTT.

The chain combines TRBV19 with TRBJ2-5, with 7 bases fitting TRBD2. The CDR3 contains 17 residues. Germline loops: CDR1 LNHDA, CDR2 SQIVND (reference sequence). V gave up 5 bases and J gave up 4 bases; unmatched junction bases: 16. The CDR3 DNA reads TGTGCCAGTAGTTCCCGGGACTACAGTAGAAGCCGAGAGACCCAGTACTTC. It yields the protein CASSSRDYSRSRETQYF.

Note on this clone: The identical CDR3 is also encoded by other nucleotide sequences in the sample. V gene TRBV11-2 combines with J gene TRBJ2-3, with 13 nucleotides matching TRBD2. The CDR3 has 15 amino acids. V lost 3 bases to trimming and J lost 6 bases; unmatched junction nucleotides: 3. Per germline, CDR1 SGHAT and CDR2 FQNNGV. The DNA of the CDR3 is TGTGCCAGCAGCTTCACTAGCGGGGGGGCGGATACGCAGTATTTT. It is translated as CASSFTSGGADTQYF.

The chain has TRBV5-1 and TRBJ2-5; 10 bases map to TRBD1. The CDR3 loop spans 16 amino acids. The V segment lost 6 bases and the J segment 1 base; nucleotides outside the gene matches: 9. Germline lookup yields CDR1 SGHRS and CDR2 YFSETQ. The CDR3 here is CASTSPGQGPQETQYF. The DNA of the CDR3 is TGCGCCAGCACAAGCCCGGGACAGGGGCCCCAAGAGACCCAGTACTTC.

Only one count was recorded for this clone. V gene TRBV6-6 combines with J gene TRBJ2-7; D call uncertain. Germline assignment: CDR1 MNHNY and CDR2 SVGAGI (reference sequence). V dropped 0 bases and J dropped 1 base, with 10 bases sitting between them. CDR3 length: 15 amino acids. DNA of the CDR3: TGTGCCAGCAGTTACTCGGAAACAGTTTCCTACGAGCAGTACTTC. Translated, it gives CASSYSETVSYEQYF.

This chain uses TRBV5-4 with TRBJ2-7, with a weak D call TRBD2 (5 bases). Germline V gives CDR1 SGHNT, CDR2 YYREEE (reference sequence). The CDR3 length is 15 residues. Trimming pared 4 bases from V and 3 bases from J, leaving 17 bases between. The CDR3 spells CASSENPGEGYEQYF. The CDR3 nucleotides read TGTGCCAGCAGCGAAAACCCGGGTGAGGGCTACGAGCAGTACTTC.